This T cell receptor beta chain was captured by sequencing in a study of shared clonotypes between healthy human individuals. Whole-study results and caveats: Non-shared clonotypes were found to have lower generation probabilities than the clonotypes that were shared by all four of the sorted-subset donors.

To note about this clone: The antigen remains undetermined.

Free of recent acute infections or vaccinations, the donors were healthy HIV-negative adults. Memory CD4+ cells were the fraction left after CD45RA+ naive selection. Assay: immunoSEQ multiplex PCR; the TCRdb copy retains only in-frame clones and omits some. The sample contains under 650,000 clones, less than 96% of which appear only once. The sequence came from a woman younger than 45 in good health. Material for sequencing was naive CD4+ T cells sorted from blood. Documented subset: CD45RA+ positively selected.

This chain's CDR3 is CASSLLGVGQSTGELFF. The CDR3 nucleotides read TGTGCCAGCAGCCTCCTTGGGGTCGGGCAAAGTACCGGGGAGCTGTTTTTT. The chain is built from TRBV7-6 and TRBJ2-2; D gene unclear. V lost 5 bases to trimming and J lost 5 bases, with 21 bases between them. The CDR3 runs 17 residues. Germline values: CDR1 SGHVS, CDR2 FNYEAQ.